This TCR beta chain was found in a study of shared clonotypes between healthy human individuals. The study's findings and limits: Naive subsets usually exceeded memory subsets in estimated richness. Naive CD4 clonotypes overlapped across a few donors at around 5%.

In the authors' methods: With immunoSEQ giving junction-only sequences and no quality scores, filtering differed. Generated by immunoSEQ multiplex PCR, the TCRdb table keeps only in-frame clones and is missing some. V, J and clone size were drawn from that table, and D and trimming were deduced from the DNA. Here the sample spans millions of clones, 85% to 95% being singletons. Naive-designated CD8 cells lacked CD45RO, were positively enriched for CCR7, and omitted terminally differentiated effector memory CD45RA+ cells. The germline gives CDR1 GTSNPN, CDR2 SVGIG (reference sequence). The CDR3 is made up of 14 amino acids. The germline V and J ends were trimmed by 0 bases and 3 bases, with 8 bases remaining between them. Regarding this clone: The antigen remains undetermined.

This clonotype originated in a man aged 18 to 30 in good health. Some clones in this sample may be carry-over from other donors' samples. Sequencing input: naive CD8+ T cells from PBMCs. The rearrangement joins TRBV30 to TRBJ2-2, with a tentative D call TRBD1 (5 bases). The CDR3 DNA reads TGTGCCTGGAGTGTACCAGGGTACACCGGGGAGCTGTTTTTT. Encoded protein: CAWSVPGYTGELFF.